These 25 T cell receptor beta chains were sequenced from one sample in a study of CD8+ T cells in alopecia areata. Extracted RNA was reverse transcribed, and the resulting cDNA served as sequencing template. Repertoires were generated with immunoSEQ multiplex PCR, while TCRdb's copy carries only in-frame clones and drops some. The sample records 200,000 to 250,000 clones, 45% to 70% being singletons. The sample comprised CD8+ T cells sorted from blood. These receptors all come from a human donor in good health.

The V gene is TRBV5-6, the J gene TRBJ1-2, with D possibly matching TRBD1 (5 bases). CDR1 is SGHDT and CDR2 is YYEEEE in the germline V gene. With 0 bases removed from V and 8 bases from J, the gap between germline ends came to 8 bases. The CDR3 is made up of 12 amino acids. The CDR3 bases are TGTGCCAGCAGCTTGGGGGACGGAGGCTACACCTTC. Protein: CASSLGDGGYTF.

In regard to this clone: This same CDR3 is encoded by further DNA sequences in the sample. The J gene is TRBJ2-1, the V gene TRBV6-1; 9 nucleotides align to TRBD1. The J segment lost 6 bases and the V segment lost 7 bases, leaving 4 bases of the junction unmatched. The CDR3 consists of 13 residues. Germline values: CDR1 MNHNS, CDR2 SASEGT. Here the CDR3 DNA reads TGTGCCAGCACCGGGACAGGGCTCAATGAGCAGTTCTTC. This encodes CASTGTGLNEQFF.

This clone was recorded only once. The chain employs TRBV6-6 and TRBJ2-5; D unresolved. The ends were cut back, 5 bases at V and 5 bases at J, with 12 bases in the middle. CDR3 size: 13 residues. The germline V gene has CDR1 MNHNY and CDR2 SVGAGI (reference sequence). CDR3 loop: CASSTPLGETQYF. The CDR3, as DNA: TGTGCCAGCAGTACGCCTCTAGGGGAGACCCAGTACTTC.

In DNA, the CDR3 is TGTGCCAGCAGCTTCAACAGGGATTATGGCTACACCTTC. Translated, it gives CASSFNRDYGYTF. V and J are TRBV5-6 and TRBJ1-2; D may be TRBD1 (6 bases). V lost 2 bases to trimming and J lost 5 bases, with 10 bases between them. The CDR3 has 13 amino acids. Germline CDR1 is SGHDT and CDR2 is YYEEEE.

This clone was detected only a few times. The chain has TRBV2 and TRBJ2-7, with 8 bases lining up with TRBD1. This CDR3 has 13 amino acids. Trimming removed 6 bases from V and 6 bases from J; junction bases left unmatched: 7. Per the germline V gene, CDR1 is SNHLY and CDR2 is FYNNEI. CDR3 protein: CASRTDRDSEQYF. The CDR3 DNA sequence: TGTGCCAGCAGAACGGACAGGGACAGCGAGCAGTACTTC.

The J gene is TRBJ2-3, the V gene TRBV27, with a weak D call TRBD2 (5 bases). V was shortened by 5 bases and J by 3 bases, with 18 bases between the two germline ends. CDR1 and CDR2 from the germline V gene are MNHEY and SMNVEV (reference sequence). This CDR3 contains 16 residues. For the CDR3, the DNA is TGTGCCAGCAGTCCACGAGGGTTAGCATCGACAGATACGCAGTATTTT. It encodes CASSPRGLASTDTQYF.

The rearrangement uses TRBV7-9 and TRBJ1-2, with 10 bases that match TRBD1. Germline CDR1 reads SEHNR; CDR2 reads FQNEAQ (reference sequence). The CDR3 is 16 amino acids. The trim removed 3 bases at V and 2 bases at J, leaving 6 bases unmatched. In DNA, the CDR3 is TGTGCCAGCAGCTTGCCGACGGGACAGGGGAACTATGGCTACACCTTC. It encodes CASSLPTGQGNYGYTF.

Here the CDR3 DNA reads TGTGCCAGCAGCTTGCGCCTAAACGAGCAGTACTTC. This sequence encodes CASSLRLNEQYF. The V gene is TRBV5-4, the J gene TRBJ2-7, with no clear D. Germline V gene sequence: CDR1 SGHNT, CDR2 YYREEE (reference sequence). The CDR3 has 12 residues. Trimming removed 1 base from V and 5 bases from J, with 7 bases in between.

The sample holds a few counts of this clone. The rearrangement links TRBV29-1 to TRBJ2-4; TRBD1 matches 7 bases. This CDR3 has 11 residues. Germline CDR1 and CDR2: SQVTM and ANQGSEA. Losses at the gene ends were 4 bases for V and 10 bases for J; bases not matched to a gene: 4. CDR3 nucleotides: TGCAGCGTTGGACAGGGAGAGATTCAGTACTTC. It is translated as CSVGQGEIQYF.

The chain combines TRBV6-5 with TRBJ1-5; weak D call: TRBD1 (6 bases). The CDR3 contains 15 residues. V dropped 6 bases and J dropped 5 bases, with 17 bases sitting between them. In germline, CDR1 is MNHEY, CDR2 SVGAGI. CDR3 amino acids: CASSDTGPPDQPQHF. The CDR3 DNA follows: TGTGCCAGCAGCGATACAGGGCCCCCGGATCAGCCCCAGCATTTT.

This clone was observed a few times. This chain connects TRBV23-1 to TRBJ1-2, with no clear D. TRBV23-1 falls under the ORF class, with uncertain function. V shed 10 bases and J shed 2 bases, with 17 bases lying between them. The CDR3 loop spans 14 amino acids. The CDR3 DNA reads TGCGCCACCCCAACGGATAGTTTAAACTATGGCTACACCTTC. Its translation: CATPTDSLNYGYTF.

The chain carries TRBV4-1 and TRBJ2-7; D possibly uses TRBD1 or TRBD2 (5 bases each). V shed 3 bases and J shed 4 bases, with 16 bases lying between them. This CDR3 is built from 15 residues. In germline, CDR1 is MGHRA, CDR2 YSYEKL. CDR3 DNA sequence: TGCGCCAGCAGCCAGATACCTTATGAGGGGTACGAGCAGTACTTC. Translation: CASSQIPYEGYEQYF.

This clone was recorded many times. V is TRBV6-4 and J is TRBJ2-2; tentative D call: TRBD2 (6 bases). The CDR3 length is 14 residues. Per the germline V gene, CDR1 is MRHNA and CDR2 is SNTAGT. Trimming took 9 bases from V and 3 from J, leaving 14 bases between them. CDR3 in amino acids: CASKGGEDTGELFF. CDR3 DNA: TGTGCCAGTAAGGGCGGGGAAGACACCGGGGAGCTGTTTTTT.

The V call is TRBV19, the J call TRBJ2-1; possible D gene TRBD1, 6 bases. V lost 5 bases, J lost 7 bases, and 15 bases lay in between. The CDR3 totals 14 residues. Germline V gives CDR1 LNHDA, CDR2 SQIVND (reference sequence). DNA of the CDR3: TGTGCCAGTAGTCTCGACGGGACAACAAATGAGCAGTTCTTC. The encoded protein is CASSLDGTTNEQFF.

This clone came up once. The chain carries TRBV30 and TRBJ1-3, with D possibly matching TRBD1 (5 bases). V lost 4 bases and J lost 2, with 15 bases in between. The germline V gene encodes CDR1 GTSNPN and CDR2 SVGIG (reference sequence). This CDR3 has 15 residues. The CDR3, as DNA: TGTGCCTGGACACCTATTCAGGGAGCTGGAAACACCATATATTTT. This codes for CAWTPIQGAGNTIYF.

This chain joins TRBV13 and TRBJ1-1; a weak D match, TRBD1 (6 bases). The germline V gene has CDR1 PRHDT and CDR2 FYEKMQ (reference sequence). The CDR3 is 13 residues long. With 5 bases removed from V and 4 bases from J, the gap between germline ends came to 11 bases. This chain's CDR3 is CASSPRGPTEAFF. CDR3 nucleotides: TGTGCCAGCAGCCCTCGGGGGCCCACTGAAGCTTTCTTT. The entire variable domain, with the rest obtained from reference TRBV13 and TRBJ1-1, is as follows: AAGVIQSPRHLIKEKRETATLKCYPIPRHDTVYWYQQGPGQDPQFLISFYEKMQSDKGSIPDRFSAQQFSDYHSELNMSSLELGDSALYFCASSPRGPTEAFFGQGTRLTVV.

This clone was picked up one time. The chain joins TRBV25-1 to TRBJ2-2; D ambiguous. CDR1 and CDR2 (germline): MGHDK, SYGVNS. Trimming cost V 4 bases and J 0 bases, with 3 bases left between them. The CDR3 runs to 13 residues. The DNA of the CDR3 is TGTGCCAGCAGTGCTACGAACACCGGGGAGCTGTTTTTT. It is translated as CASSATNTGELFF.

The CDR3 sequence is CAWSVGIGTLGEQYF. The CDR3 DNA sequence: TGTGCCTGGAGTGTAGGTATAGGGACGTTGGGCGAGCAGTACTTC. V gene TRBV30 combines with J gene TRBJ2-7; D may match TRBD1 or TRBD2 (5 bases each). V shed 0 bases and J shed 6 bases, with 18 bases lying between them. This CDR3 is built from 15 residues. Germline V gene sequence: CDR1 GTSNPN, CDR2 SVGIG (reference sequence).

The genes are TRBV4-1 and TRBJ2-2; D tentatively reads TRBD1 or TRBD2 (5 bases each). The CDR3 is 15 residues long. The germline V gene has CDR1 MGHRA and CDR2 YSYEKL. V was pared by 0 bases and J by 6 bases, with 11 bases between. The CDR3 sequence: CASSQEVGTAGELFF. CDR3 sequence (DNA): TGCGCCAGCAGCCAAGAGGTCGGGACCGCCGGGGAGCTGTTTTTT.

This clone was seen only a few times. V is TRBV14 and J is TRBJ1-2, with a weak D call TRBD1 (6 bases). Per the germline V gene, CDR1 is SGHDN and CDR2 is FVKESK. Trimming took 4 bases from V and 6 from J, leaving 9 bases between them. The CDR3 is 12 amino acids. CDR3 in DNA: TGTGCCAGCAGCCTAGGACAGAATGGCTACACCTTC. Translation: CASSLGQNGYTF.

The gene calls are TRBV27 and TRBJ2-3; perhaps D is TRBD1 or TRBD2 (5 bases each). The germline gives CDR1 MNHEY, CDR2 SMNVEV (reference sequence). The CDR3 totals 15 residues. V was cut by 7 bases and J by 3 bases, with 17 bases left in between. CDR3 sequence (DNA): TGTGCCAGCAAGCGATTCGGGGCGGCGACAGATACGCAGTATTTT. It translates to CASKRFGAATDTQYF.

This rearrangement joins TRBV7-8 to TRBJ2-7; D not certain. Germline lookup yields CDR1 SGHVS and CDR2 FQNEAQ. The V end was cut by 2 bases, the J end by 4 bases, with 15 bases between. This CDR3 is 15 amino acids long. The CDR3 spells CASSLSPLDGYEQYF. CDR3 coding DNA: TGTGCCAGCAGCTTAAGCCCACTGGACGGTTACGAGCAGTACTTC. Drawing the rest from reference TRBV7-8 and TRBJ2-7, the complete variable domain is GAGVSQSPRYKVAKRGQDVALRCDPISGHVSLFWYQQALGQGPEFLTYFQNEAQLDKSGLPSDRFFAERPEGSVSTLKIQRTQQEDSAVYLCASSLSPLDGYEQYFGPGTRLTVT.

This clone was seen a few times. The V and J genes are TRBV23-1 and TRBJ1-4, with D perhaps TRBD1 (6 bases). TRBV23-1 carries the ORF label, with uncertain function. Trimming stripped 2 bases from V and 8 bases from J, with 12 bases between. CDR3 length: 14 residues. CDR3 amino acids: CASSQPGTPEKLFF. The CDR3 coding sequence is TGCGCCAGCAGTCAACCCGGGACACCCGAAAAACTGTTTTTT.

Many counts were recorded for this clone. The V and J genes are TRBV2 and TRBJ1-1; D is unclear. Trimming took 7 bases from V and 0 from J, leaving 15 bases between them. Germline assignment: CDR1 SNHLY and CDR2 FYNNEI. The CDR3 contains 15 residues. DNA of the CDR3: TGTGCCAGCAAGGAAAACCCACTAATGAACACTGAAGCTTTCTTT. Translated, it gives CASKENPLMNTEAFF.

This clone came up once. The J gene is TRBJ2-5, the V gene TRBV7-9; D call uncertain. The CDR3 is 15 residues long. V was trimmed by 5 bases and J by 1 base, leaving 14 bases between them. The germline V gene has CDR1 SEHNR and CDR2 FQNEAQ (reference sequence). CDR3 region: CASSLSPAIQETQYF. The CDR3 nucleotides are TGTGCCAGCAGCCTGAGCCCGGCTATCCAAGAGACCCAGTACTTC.